This entry lists 11 T cell receptor beta chains sequenced from one sample in a study of T-cell reconstitution after alpha-beta-depleted transplantation in children. A TCRbeta library incorporating unique molecular identifiers was prepared. TCRdb used MiXCR to reprocess the PCR reads, holding one entry per CDR3 protein. The data hold 500,000 to 600,000 distinct CDR3 sequences, with about 18% observed a single time. The material was PBMCs from the stem cell graft donor, obtained from the stem cell graft. The receptors were gathered from a human donor who donated a stem cell graft to a child with acute lymphoblastic leukemia.

CDR3 sequence reads: CASGAGGNGYTF. DNA of the CDR3: TGCGCCAGCGGAGCAGGGGGAAATGGCTACACCTTC. The chain couples TRBV5-1 to TRBJ1-2; TRBD1 matches at 7 bases. Germline CDR1 is SGHRS and CDR2 is YFSETQ. V was clipped by 7 bases and J by 6 bases; unmatched bases: 6. This CDR3 has 12 amino acids.

This clonotype was counted once. This chain connects TRBV3-1 to TRBJ1-1, with 11 nucleotides matching TRBD1. The CDR3 is made up of 15 amino acids. V was clipped by 5 bases and J by 3 bases; unmatched bases: 5. Germline CDR1 and CDR2: LGHDT and YNNKEL (reference sequence). The CDR3 sequence: CASSFPGQGDTEAFF. The DNA of the CDR3 is TGTGCCAGCAGCTTCCCGGGACAGGGGGACACTGAAGCTTTCTTT.

The chain is built from TRBV3-1 and TRBJ1-2; 9 positions agree with TRBD1. Germline V CDR1 and CDR2: LGHDT, YNNKEL (reference sequence). J gave up 7 bases and V 4 bases, and 10 bases lay outside the gene matches. The CDR3 covers 15 residues. The CDR3 reads CASSLRDRDFAGYTF. DNA for the CDR3: TGTGCCAGCAGCCTCCGGGACAGGGATTTTGCTGGCTACACCTTC.

This clonotype came up many times. CDR3 coding DNA: TGTGCCAGCAGTTTATCCAGGGGCGAGCAGTACTTC. Its protein product is CASSLSRGEQYF. The chain is built from TRBV28 and TRBJ2-7; a weak D match, TRBD1 (6 bases). Looked up from germline, CDR1 is MDHEN and CDR2 is SYDVKM. The length of the CDR3 is 12 residues. The V and J ends lost 1 base and 6 bases respectively, with 7 bases between them. The whole variable domain, filled in from reference TRBV28 and TRBJ2-7, reads DVKVTQSSRYLVKRTGEKVFLECVQDMDHENMFWYRQDPGLGLRLIYFSYDVKMKEKGDIPEGYSVSREKKERFSLILESASTNQTSMYLCASSLSRGEQYFGPGTRLTVT.

This clonotype has just a few counts. The chain recombines TRBV7-6 with TRBJ2-5, with TRBD2 matching over 9 bases. Germline V gene sequence: CDR1 SGHVS, CDR2 FNYEAQ. The length of the CDR3 is 15 residues. Trimming cost V 1 base and J 5 bases; bases outside gene matches: 5. The CDR3, as DNA: TGTGCCAGCAGCTTAGAGGTTAGCGGGAGCGAGACCCAGTACTTC. Its translation: CASSLEVSGSETQYF.

This clonotype was seen once. The chain has TRBV27 and TRBJ2-7, with 9 bases that match TRBD1. V lost 6 bases and J lost 6; bases outside the gene matches: 6. Germline V lookup: CDR1 MNHEY, CDR2 SMNVEV (reference sequence). The CDR3 is 13 amino acids. CDR3 in amino acids: CASRATGGIEQYF. Written as DNA, the CDR3 is TGTGCCAGCAGGGCGACAGGGGGGATCGAGCAGTACTTC.

This clonotype was seen more than once but under ten times. The CDR3 bases are TGTGCCACCGTAACTTTTAACGAGCAGTACTTC. Translated, it gives CATVTFNEQYF. The chain joins TRBV6-5 to TRBJ2-7; D call uncertain. Germline V CDR1 and CDR2: MNHEY, SVGAGI. CDR3 size: 11 residues. Trimming cost V 10 bases and J 5 bases, with 12 bases left between them.

The chain carries TRBV5-1 and TRBJ1-1, with D perhaps TRBD1 (5 bases). Germline V gives CDR1 SGHRS, CDR2 YFSETQ. This CDR3 has 14 amino acids. Trimming took 0 bases from V and 4 from J, leaving 10 bases between them. The CDR3, as DNA: TGCGCCAGCAGCTTGGATGGGGGAATCACTGAAGCTTTCTTT. It translates to CASSLDGGITEAFF.

The rearrangement joins TRBV27 to TRBJ2-5, with TRBD1 matching over 8 bases. V trimming: 7 bases; J trimming: 5 bases; junction bases outside the gene matches: 18. Per the germline V gene, CDR1 is MNHEY and CDR2 is SMNVEV (reference sequence). This CDR3 has 17 residues. The CDR3 sequence: CASIRQGSVGPGETQYF. For the CDR3, the DNA is TGTGCCAGCATAAGACAGGGGTCGGTAGGGCCTGGGGAGACCCAGTACTTC.

This clonotype has only a few counts. The rearrangement joins TRBV5-1 to TRBJ2-3, with D perhaps TRBD2 (5 bases). Germline-derived CDR1 and CDR2 are SGHRS and YFSETQ. V was pared by 6 bases and J by 2 bases, with 16 bases between. This CDR3 spans 15 amino acids. CDR3 nucleotide sequence: TGCGCCAGCAACTGGTTGGAGGCGCTCACAGATACGCAGTATTTT. Translated: CASNWLEALTDTQYF.

This clonotype was observed a handful of times. This sequence joins TRBV10-3 and TRBJ2-7; D remains unclear. Germline values: CDR1 ENHRY, CDR2 SYGVKD. The CDR3 length is 15 residues. With 4 bases removed from V and 5 bases from J, the gap between germline ends came to 18 bases. The CDR3 is CAISVGIPSPNEQYF. As DNA, the CDR3 is TGTGCCATCAGTGTGGGAATCCCTTCCCCTAACGAGCAGTACTTC.